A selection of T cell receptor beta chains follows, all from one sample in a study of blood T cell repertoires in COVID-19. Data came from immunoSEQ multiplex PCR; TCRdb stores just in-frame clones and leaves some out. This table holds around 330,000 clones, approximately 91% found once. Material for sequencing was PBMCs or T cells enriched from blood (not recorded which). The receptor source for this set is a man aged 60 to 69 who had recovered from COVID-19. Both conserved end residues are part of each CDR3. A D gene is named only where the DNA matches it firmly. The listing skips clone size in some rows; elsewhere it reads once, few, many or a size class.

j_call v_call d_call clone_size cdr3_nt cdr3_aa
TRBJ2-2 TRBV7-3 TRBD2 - TGTGCCAGCAGCTTAGCGGGAGGGACCGGGGAGCTGTTTTTT CASSLAGGTGELFF
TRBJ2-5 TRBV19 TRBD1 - TGTGCCAGTAGGACAGGGGGAGAGGGGAAGACCCAGTACTTC CASRTGGEGKTQYF
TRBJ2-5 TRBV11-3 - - TGTGCCAGCAGCTTCGGCTCCGGGAGTTGGGGAGAGACCCAGTACTTC CASSFGSGSWGETQYF
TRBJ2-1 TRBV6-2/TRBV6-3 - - TGTGCCAGCAGTTCGTCTGGAGGCGGGTACAATGAGCAGTTCTTC CASSSSGGGYNEQFF
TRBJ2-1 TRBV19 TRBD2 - TGTGCCAGTAGTATAAGGACTAGCGGGACCCTATACAATGAGCAGTTCTTC CASSIRTSGTLYNEQFF
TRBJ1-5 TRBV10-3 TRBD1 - TGTGCCATCAGTGAGAGGACAGGGAGCAATCAGCCCCAGCATTTT CAISERTGSNQPQHF
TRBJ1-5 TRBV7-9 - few TGTGCCAGCGGTCCAGGGGAGTGGCAGCCCCAGCATTTT CASGPGEWQPQHF
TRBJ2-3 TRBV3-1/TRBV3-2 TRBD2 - TGTGCCAGCAGCTCTCGGACTAGCGAAATGGATACGCAGTATTTT CASSSRTSEMDTQYF
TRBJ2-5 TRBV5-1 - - TGCGCCAGCAGCTCTGGGGTAGGGGCCGGAGAGATCCAAGAGACCCAGTACTTC CASSSGVGAGEIQETQYF
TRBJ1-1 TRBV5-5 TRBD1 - TGTGCCAGCAGCTTCCGGGACAGTGAAGCTTTCTTT CASSFRDSEAFF
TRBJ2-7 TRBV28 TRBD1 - TGTGCCAGCAGTTTTGGGACAGGTAGCTCCTACGAGCAGTACTTC CASSFGTGSSYEQYF
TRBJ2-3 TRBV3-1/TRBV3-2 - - TGTGCCAGCAGCCAAAGATCGGGGACTCCGATAGCAGATACGCAGTATTTT CASSQRSGTPIADTQYF
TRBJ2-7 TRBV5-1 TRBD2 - TGCGCCAGCAGCTCAGCGGGAGGGTCTGACGAGCAGTACTTC CASSSAGGSDEQYF
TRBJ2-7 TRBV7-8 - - TGTGCCAGCAGCTTAGCGCCCCAGGGGATCAACGAGCAGTACTTC CASSLAPQGINEQYF
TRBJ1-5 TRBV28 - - TGTGCCAGCAGCCTGGACACAGCCTATCAGCCCCAGCATTTT CASSLDTAYQPQHF
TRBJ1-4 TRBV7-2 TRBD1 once TGTGCCAGCAGCCTATACGGGACAGGGAATGAAAAACTGTTTTTT CASSLYGTGNEKLFF
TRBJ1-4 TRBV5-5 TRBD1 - TGTGCCAGCAGTCTCGGGACAGGGGGGGAAAAACTGTTTTTT CASSLGTGGEKLFF
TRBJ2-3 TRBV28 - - TGTGCCAGCAGTTCCCCCCCGGGTAACGGGACAGATACGCAGTATTTT CASSSPPGNGTDTQYF
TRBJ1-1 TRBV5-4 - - TGTGCCAGCAGGTTGGAAGGGGTATCTAACACTGAAGCTTTCTTT CASRLEGVSNTEAFF
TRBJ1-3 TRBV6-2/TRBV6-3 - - TGTGCCAGCAGTTACGGAGGCTCCTCTGGAAACACCATATATTTT CASSYGGSSGNTIYF
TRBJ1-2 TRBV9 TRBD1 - TGTGCCAGCAGCGTAGAGGGACAGTTAAAAACGGGCGGCTACACCTTC CASSVEGQLKTGGYTF
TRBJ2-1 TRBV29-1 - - TGCAGCGCCCAAGGAGGGGTCCGCTACAATGAGCAGTTCTTC CSAQGGVRYNEQFF